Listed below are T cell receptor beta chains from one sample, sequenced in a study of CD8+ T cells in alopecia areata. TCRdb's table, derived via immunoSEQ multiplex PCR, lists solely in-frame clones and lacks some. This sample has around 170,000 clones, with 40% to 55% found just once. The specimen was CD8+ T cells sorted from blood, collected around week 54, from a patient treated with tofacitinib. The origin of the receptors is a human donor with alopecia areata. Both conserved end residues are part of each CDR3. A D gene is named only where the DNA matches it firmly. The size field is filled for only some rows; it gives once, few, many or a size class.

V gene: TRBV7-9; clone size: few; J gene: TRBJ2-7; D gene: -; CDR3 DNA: TGTGCCAGCAGCCCCCCGCACGGGCCTGGGGACGAGCAGTACTTC; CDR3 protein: CASSPPHGPGDEQYF
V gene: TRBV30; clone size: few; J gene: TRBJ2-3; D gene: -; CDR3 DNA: TGTGCCGGGAGCGTTGGGGCTGGTACAGATACGCAGTATTTT; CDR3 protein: CAGSVGAGTDTQYF
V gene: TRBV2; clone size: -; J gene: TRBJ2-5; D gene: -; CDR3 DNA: TGTGCCAGCAGTCCCGGACTACAGACCCAGTACTTC; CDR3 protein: CASSPGLQTQYF
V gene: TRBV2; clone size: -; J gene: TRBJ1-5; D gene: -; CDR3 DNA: TGTGCCAGCATGATCGTGGGTCAGCCCCAGCATTTT; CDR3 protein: CASMIVGQPQHF
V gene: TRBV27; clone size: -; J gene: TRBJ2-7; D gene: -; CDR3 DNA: TGTGCCAGCAGTTTCGGAGACCCGAACTACGAGCAGTACTTC; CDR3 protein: CASSFGDPNYEQYF
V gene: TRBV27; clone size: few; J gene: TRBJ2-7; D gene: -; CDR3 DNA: TGTGCCAGCAGTTTAGCCCCTGGGACCGCAACCTACGAGCAGTACTTC; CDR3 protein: CASSLAPGTATYEQYF
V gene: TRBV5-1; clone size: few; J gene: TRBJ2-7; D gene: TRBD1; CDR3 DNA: TGCGCCAGCCGCGGACGGGACAGGGCTTACGAGCAGTACTTC; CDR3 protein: CASRGRDRAYEQYF
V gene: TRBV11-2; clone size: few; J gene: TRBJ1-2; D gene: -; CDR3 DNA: TGTGCCAGCAGCTTTAGGGCGGGCTACACCTTC; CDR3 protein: CASSFRAGYTF
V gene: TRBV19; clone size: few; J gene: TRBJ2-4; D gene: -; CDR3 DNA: TGTGCCAGTACCCCTAGGGGCAGGGATAAAAACATTCAGTACTTC; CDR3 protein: CASTPRGRDKNIQYF
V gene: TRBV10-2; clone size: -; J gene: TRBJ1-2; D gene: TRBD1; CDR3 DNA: TGCGCCAGCAGCGGACAGGAGTTCGGATATGGCTACACCTTC; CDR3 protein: CASSGQEFGYGYTF
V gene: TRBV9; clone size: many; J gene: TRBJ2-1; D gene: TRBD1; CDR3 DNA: TGTGCCAGCAGCTCCCGGACAGGCCCCTCCAATGAGCAGTTCTTC; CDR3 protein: CASSSRTGPSNEQFF